This is a list of T cell receptor beta chains from one sample in a study of cytomegalovirus exposure and HLA in healthy donors. TCRdb's copy holds only in-frame clones and misses some; the assay was immunoSEQ multiplex PCR. The table shows around 150,000 clones, with around four fifths occurring only once. Sequenced material: PBMCs. The receptors were gathered from a man aged 18 to 30 in good health and CMV-seropositive. CDR3s include the opening cysteine and the closing phenylalanine or tryptophan. The order of the fields is V gene, D gene, J gene, CDR3 length, clone size, CDR3 protein, CDR3 DNA. A D gene is named only where the DNA matches it firmly. A row's size may be missing; if present it is once, few, many or a size class.

TRBV29-1,NA,TRBJ1-1,12,few,CSVEKGQGMAFF,TGCAGCGTTGAAAAGGGCCAGGGGATGGCTTTCTTT
TRBV27,NA,TRBJ2-3,13,NA,CASSPPLGDTQYF,TGTGCCAGCAGTCCACCACTAGGCGATACGCAGTATTTT
TRBV4-1,NA,TRBJ2-3,14,NA,CASNRREAGDTQYF,TGCGCCAGCAATAGGAGGGAAGCCGGGGATACGCAGTATTTT
TRBV19,NA,TRBJ2-7,15,NA,CASSTQATGTYEQYF,TGTGCCAGTAGTACCCAGGCGACAGGAACCTACGAGCAGTACTTC
TRBV7-8,NA,TRBJ1-4,15,NA,CASSLVRGPNEKLFF,TGTGCCAGCAGCTTAGTAAGGGGTCCCAATGAAAAACTGTTTTTT
TRBV29-1,TRBD2,TRBJ2-3,13,NA,CSVGLAVTDTQYF,TGCAGCGTTGGTCTAGCGGTCACAGATACGCAGTATTTT
TRBV5-1,TRBD2,TRBJ2-2,16,once,CASSLGGDGRTGELFF,TGCGCCAGCAGCTTGGGGGGCGACGGGAGGACCGGGGAGCTGTTTTTT
TRBV6-4,TRBD2,TRBJ2-1,14,NA,CASSDGTSGNEQFF,TGTGCCAGCAGTGACGGGACTAGCGGGAATGAGCAGTTCTTC
TRBV4-3,TRBD2,TRBJ2-2,17,NA,CASSQDATSGKTGELFF,TGCGCCAGCAGCCAAGATGCTACTAGCGGAAAGACCGGGGAGCTGTTTTTT
TRBV5-1,TRBD1,TRBJ2-3,16,NA,CASSLEGQGPTDTQYF,TGCGCCAGCAGCTTGGAGGGACAGGGCCCCACAGATACGCAGTATTTT
TRBV27,NA,TRBJ2-1,13,few,CASSLTQLNEQFF,TGTGCCAGCAGTTTAACACAGCTTAATGAGCAGTTCTTC
TRBV19,TRBD1,TRBJ2-1,14,once,CASSFGTGDNEQFF,TGTGCCAGTAGTTTCGGGACAGGGGACAATGAGCAGTTCTTC
TRBV2,TRBD2,TRBJ2-2,14,NA,CASSPGGGTGELFF,TGTGCCAGCAGTCCGGGAGGGGGAACCGGGGAGCTGTTTTTT
TRBV28,TRBD2,TRBJ2-1,16,NA,CASSLLSGGFYNEQFF,TGTGCCAGCAGCCTCCTGAGCGGGGGATTCTACAATGAGCAGTTCTTC
TRBV4-3,TRBD2,TRBJ2-1,15,NA,CASGAGREGHNEQFF,TGCGCCAGCGGTGCGGGGCGGGAGGGCCACAATGAGCAGTTCTTC
TRBV20-1,NA,TRBJ1-2,10,NA,CSTQGNGYTF,TGCAGCACTCAGGGGAATGGCTACACCTTC
TRBV7-2,TRBD2,TRBJ2-5,16,NA,CASSLTFRAGGETQYF,TGTGCCAGCAGCTTAACCTTTAGGGCGGGAGGAGAGACCCAGTACTTC
TRBV5-5,NA,TRBJ2-7,14,NA,CASSLAQGSYEQYF,TGTGCCAGCAGCTTGGCCCAGGGTTCCTACGAGCAGTACTTC
TRBV9,TRBD2,TRBJ2-3,15,NA,CASSTSGRSTDTQYF,TGTGCCAGCAGCACTAGCGGGCGAAGCACAGATACGCAGTATTTT
TRBV28,TRBD1,TRBJ1-4,15,NA,CASSLLEDRAEKLFF,TGTGCCAGCTCACTCCTTGAGGACAGGGCTGAAAAACTGTTTTTT
TRBV15,TRBD1,TRBJ1-4,15,NA,CATSSGTANNEKLFF,TGTGCCACCAGCAGCGGGACAGCCAATAATGAAAAACTGTTTTTT
TRBV7-9,NA,TRBJ1-2,11,NA,CASSWGDGYTF,TGTGCCAGCAGCTGGGGGGACGGCTACACCTTC
TRBV2,NA,TRBJ2-3,14,NA,CARGGDGSTDTQYF,TGTGCCAGAGGAGGGGACGGTTCCACAGATACGCAGTATTTT
TRBV27,NA,TRBJ2-2,16,NA,CASSQPGLRTTGELFF,TGTGCCAGCAGCCAACCGGGACTGCGAACCACCGGGGAGCTGTTTTTT
TRBV5-5,NA,TRBJ1-3,16,few,CASSFQGGNSGNTIYF,TGTGCCAGCAGCTTCCAGGGAGGGAACTCTGGAAACACCATATATTTT
TRBV7-6,TRBD1,TRBJ1-3,16,NA,CASRGDQGVSGNTIYF,TGTGCCAGCAGAGGAGATCAGGGGGTCTCTGGAAACACCATATATTTT
TRBV2,NA,TRBJ1-2,15,NA,CASRESADSLYGYTF,TGTGCCAGCAGGGAGTCTGCGGACAGCCTCTATGGCTACACCTTC
TRBV19,TRBD1,TRBJ2-7,15,NA,CASRNRDSASYEQYF,TGTGCCAGTAGGAACCGGGACAGTGCCTCCTACGAGCAGTACTTC
TRBV11-2,NA,TRBJ2-7,11,NA,CASSRRIKQYF,TGTGCCAGCAGCCGCAGGATAAAGCAGTACTTC